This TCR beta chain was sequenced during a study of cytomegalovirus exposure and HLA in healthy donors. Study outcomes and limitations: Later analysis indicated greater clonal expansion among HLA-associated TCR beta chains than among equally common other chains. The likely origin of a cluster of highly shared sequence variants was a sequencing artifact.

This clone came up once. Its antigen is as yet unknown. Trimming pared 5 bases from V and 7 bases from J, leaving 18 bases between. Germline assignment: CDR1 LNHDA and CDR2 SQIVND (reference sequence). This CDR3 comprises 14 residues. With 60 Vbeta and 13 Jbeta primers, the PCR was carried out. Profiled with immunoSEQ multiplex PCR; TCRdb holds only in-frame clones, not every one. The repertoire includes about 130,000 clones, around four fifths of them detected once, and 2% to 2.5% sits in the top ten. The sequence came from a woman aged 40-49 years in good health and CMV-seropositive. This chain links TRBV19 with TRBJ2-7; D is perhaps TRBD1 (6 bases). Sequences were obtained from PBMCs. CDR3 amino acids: CASSPSGTNGEQYF. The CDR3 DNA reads TGTGCCAGTAGTCCCTCAGGGACAAACGGTGAGCAGTACTTC.